This T cell receptor (beta chain) was captured in a study of molecular identifiers for immune sequencing clone quantification. This clonotype was seen more than once but under ten times. One entry per CDR3 protein results from TCRdb running MiXCR on the PCR reads. The table includes some 320,000 distinct CDR3 sequences, about 22% detected once. Germline loops: CDR1 SNHLY, CDR2 FYNNEI. This CDR3 spans 15 amino acids. Between the trimmed V and J ends, which lost 2 bases and 7 bases, there was a span of 12 bases. J is TRBJ1-6 and V is TRBV2; D is uncertain. This sequence originates from a human donor in good health. Some libraries in this study had Jurkat cell RNA spiked in. Sequenced sample: naive CD8+ T cells from blood, with Jurkat cell RNA spiked in. Subset defined: FACS-sorted CD8+CD4-CCR7+CD45RA+ naive T cells. CDR3 sequence (DNA): TGTGCCAGCAGTGAAATAACGGGAAACAATTCACCCCTCCACTTT. It yields the protein CASSEITGNNSPLHF.